These 32 T cell receptor beta chains originate from one sample sequenced in a study of cytomegalovirus exposure and HLA in healthy donors. Clones were read by immunoSEQ multiplex PCR, and TCRdb kept only the in-frame ones, dropping some. The sample lists roughly 130,000 clones; about 87% were seen once. The material sequenced was PBMCs. These receptor sequences come from a woman aged 30 to 39 in good health and CMV-seropositive.

Notes on this clone: An end of the junction differs from the germline gene, which may be a read error. This sequence joins TRBV6-6 and TRBJ1-1; D is perhaps TRBD1 (6 bases). The CDR3 contains 12 residues. Germline V gene lookup returns CDR1 MNHNY and CDR2 SVGAGI (reference sequence). The CDR3, as DNA: TGTGCCAGCAGTTTTCTAAACACAGGGATGCGGTTT. Residues: CASSFLNTGMRF.

This clone was detected once. This chain's CDR3 is CASSFSGGPYEQYF. The CDR3 nucleotides read TGTGCCAGCAGCTTTAGCGGGGGGCCCTACGAGCAGTACTTC. J is TRBJ2-7 and V is TRBV7-2; 10 bases match TRBD2. V lost 3 bases, J lost 2 bases, and 1 base stayed unmatched. Per germline, CDR1 SGHTA and CDR2 FQGNSA. There are 14 residues in the CDR3.

This clone was detected only once. The CDR3 nucleotides read TGTGCCAGTGCTCCAGGGGGGAGCTCCTACAATGAGCAGTTCTTC. Encoded protein: CASAPGGSSYNEQFF. The V and J genes are TRBV28 and TRBJ2-1, with D possibly TRBD1 on 7 matching bases. The germline CDR1 and CDR2 sequences are MDHEN and SYDVKM. This CDR3 is built from 15 residues. With 9 bases removed from V and 0 bases from J, the gap between germline ends came to 15 bases.

The rearrangement uses TRBV13 and TRBJ1-6; no definite D call. CDR1 is PRHDT and CDR2 is FYEKMQ in the germline V gene (reference sequence). The CDR3 spans 16 residues. Between the trimmed V and J ends, which lost 4 bases and 5 bases, there was a span of 15 bases. The CDR3 DNA sequence: TGTGCCAGCAGCTCAAACATACGGGGTCATAATTCACCCCTCCACTTT. It codes for CASSSNIRGHNSPLHF.

This rearrangement joins TRBV5-6 to TRBJ2-1; D is undetermined. CDR1 SGHDT and CDR2 YYEEEE come from the germline V gene. The V end was cut by 2 bases, the J end by 4 bases, with 4 bases between. The CDR3 extends over 12 amino acids. CDR3 sequence: CASSFLYNEQFF. Here the CDR3 DNA reads TGTGCCAGCAGCTTCCTTTACAATGAGCAGTTCTTC.

This clone was recorded a few times. The chain uses TRBV11-2 and TRBJ2-7; TRBD2 aligns across 7 bases. In germline, CDR1 is SGHAT, CDR2 FQNNGV. The CDR3 totals 18 residues. Trimming removed 6 bases from V and 0 bases from J; junction bases left unmatched: 17. The CDR3 reads CASRLPDGDGGSSYEQYF. CDR3 DNA sequence: TGTGCCAGCAGACTACCAGACGGGGACGGGGGGTCCTCCTACGAGCAGTACTTC.

This clone is a singleton in its sample. The chain combines TRBV5-1 with TRBJ1-1; TRBD1 might be the D (5 bases). Germline V CDR1 and CDR2: SGHRS, YFSETQ. This CDR3 spans 14 amino acids. The V end was cut by 4 bases, the J end by 4 bases, with 14 bases between. CDR3 protein: CASSLITQGTEAFF. CDR3 DNA sequence: TGCGCCAGCAGCCTAATTACGCAGGGCACTGAAGCTTTCTTT.

This sequence joins TRBV10-1 and TRBJ2-1; the match to TRBD2 covers 11 bases. V lost 7 bases to trimming and J lost 2 bases; unmatched junction nucleotides: 10. Per the germline V gene, CDR1 is WNHNN and CDR2 is SYGVQD (reference sequence). CDR3 length: 17 amino acids. The CDR3 loop is CASNNWTSGSAYNEQFF. The CDR3 DNA reads TGCGCCAGCAACAATTGGACTAGCGGGTCTGCCTACAATGAGCAGTTCTTC.

The chain combines TRBV4-1 with TRBJ2-3; D is possibly TRBD2 (5 bases). Germline CDR1 MGHRA, CDR2 YSYEKL. The CDR3 contains 15 residues. Trimming cost V 5 bases and J 2 bases, with 14 bases left between them. The CDR3 reads CASSGRVVVTDTQYF. The CDR3 DNA is TGCGCCAGCAGCGGGCGGGTGGTAGTCACAGATACGCAGTATTTT.

This rearrangement joins TRBV7-2 to TRBJ2-7; D may be TRBD2 (5 bases). V gave up 3 bases and J gave up 3 bases, with 24 bases separating them. The length of the CDR3 is 18 residues. The germline gives CDR1 SGHTA, CDR2 FQGNSA. Here the CDR3 DNA reads TGTGCCAGCAGCTTGGTCTTAGTTTGGTGTGGACTCTGCTACGAGCAGTACTTC. The encoded protein is CASSLVLVWCGLCYEQYF.

V usage is TRBV14 and J usage is TRBJ2-2; 10 bases match TRBD1. V lost 3 bases, J lost 7 bases, and 11 bases stayed unmatched. CDR3 length equals 17 residues. Germline V gene data show CDR1 as SGHDN and CDR2 as FVKESK. CDR3 protein: CASSQQTGGPLFGELFF. CDR3 in DNA: TGTGCCAGCAGCCAGCAGACAGGGGGCCCCCTTTTCGGGGAGCTGTTTTTT.

V gene TRBV25-1 combines with J gene TRBJ2-5, with D possibly matching TRBD1 (7 bases). Germline V gene data show CDR1 as MGHDK and CDR2 as SYGVNS. The ends were cut back, 6 bases at V and 4 bases at J, with 15 bases in the middle. The CDR3 runs 14 residues. CDR3 residues: CASSNSGGRETQYF. The CDR3 DNA reads TGTGCCAGCAGCAATTCAGGGGGGCGAGAGACCCAGTACTTC.

The chain links TRBV2 to TRBJ1-3; TRBD1 aligns across 7 bases. V trimming: 6 bases; J trimming: 3 bases; junction bases outside the gene matches: 8. The CDR3 has 15 residues. Germline V gives CDR1 SNHLY, CDR2 FYNNEI. As DNA, the CDR3 is TGTGCCAGCAGGGGCCTCAGGGGGAGTGGAAACACCATATATTTT. This translates into CASRGLRGSGNTIYF.

This clone was counted between two and nine times. This sequence joins TRBV5-5 and TRBJ2-7; D perhaps matches TRBD1 (5 bases). This CDR3 is 15 amino acids long. The germline V and J ends were trimmed by 0 bases and 0 bases, with 10 bases remaining between them. Germline V gene lookup returns CDR1 SGHKS and CDR2 YYEKEE (reference sequence). The DNA of the CDR3 is TGTGCCAGCAGCTTGGGACAGAGGAGCTCCTACGAGCAGTACTTC. Protein sequence: CASSLGQRSSYEQYF.

The J gene is TRBJ1-3, the V gene TRBV5-1; D might be TRBD1 (5 bases). Germline V gives CDR1 SGHRS, CDR2 YFSETQ. The germline V and J ends were trimmed by 4 bases and 0 bases, with 11 bases remaining between them. The CDR3 totals 15 residues. The CDR3 DNA reads as TGCGCCAGCAGCGCAGACAGTTTCTCTGGAAACACCATATATTTT. It translates to CASSADSFSGNTIYF.

The genes are TRBV9 and TRBJ2-5; 7 positions agree with TRBD2. CDR1 is SGDLS and CDR2 is YYNGEE in the germline V gene. The CDR3 is made up of 16 amino acids. Unmatched junction bases numbered 10, after V lost 0 bases and J lost 5 bases. The DNA of the CDR3 is TGTGCCAGCAGCGTAGTGGAGGGAGGGCCTTTGGAGACCCAGTACTTC. Residues: CASSVVEGGPLETQYF.

Points on this clone: Different DNA sequences within this sample yield the same CDR3. The chain recombines TRBV5-4 with TRBJ2-5; 7 bases agree with TRBD1. The CDR3 loop spans 13 amino acids. Germline V CDR1 and CDR2: SGHNT, YYREEE (reference sequence). J was trimmed by 5 bases and V by 0 bases; bases with no gene match: 1. Here the CDR3 reads CASSLDRGETQYF. For the CDR3, the DNA is TGTGCCAGCAGCTTGGACAGGGGTGAGACCCAGTACTTC. The entire variable domain, with the rest obtained from reference TRBV5-4 and TRBJ2-5, is as follows: ETGVTQSPTHLIKTRGQQVTLRCSSQSGHNTVSWYQQALGQGPQFIFQYYREEENGRGNFPPRFSGLQFPNYSSELNVNALELDDSALYLCASSLDRGETQYFGPGTRLLVL.

This chain links TRBV5-1 with TRBJ2-2; no reliable D call. The germline V and J ends were trimmed by 0 bases and 7 bases, with 4 bases remaining between them. This CDR3 spans 12 amino acids. Germline CDR1 reads SGHRS; CDR2 reads YFSETQ. The CDR3 nucleotides read TGCGCCAGCAGCTTGGATAGCGGGGAGCTGTTTTTT. Residues: CASSLDSGELFF.

This chain links TRBV5-1 with TRBJ2-5; the D is unclear. CDR3 length: 14 residues. The V gene lost 0 bases and the J gene lost 5 bases, with 11 bases spanning the gap. CDR1 and CDR2 (germline): SGHRS, YFSETQ. The CDR3 nucleotides read TGCGCCAGCAGCTTGGGCCGACTCGCGGAGACCCAGTACTTC. Protein: CASSLGRLAETQYF.

The genes are TRBV9 and TRBJ1-5, with 7 nucleotides matching TRBD1. Germline V gene data show CDR1 as SGDLS and CDR2 as YYNGEE. This CDR3 is 15 amino acids long. Trimming at V came to 4 bases and at J to 3 bases, leaving 7 bases not matched to a gene. The CDR3 nucleotides read TGTGCCAGCAGCCCTACGACAGGGAACAATCAGCCCCAGCATTTT. It encodes CASSPTTGNNQPQHF.

The V call is TRBV5-1, the J call TRBJ2-2, with unresolved D. Germline V gene lookup returns CDR1 SGHRS and CDR2 YFSETQ. The length of the CDR3 is 15 residues. V shed 0 bases and J shed 4 bases, with 10 bases lying between them. The CDR3 here is CASSLAVGGTGELFF. The CDR3 DNA follows: TGCGCCAGCAGCTTGGCTGTCGGTGGCACCGGGGAGCTGTTTTTT.

The V and J genes are TRBV15 and TRBJ2-7, with a weak D call TRBD2 (5 bases). The CDR3 has 13 amino acids. Germline V CDR1 and CDR2: LNHNV, YYDKDF (reference sequence). V gave up 4 bases and J gave up 5 bases, with 12 bases separating them. The CDR3 nucleotides are TGTGCCACCAGCAACTGGCGGGCCCACGAGCAGTACTTC. Translated: CATSNWRAHEQYF. The full variable domain, its missing parts supplied by reference TRBV15 and TRBJ2-7, is DAMVIQNPRYQVTQFGKPVTLSCSQTLNHNVMYWYQQKSSQAPKLLFHYYDKDFNNEADTPDNFQSRRPNTSFCFLDIRSPGLGDTAMYLCATSNWRAHEQYFGPGTRLTVT.

The chain combines TRBV6-1 with TRBJ2-5; D perhaps matches TRBD1 (5 bases). V gave up 5 bases and J gave up 5 bases, with 15 bases separating them. This CDR3 has 14 residues. Germline values: CDR1 MNHNS, CDR2 SASEGT. The CDR3 DNA follows: TGTGCCAGCAGTTTCCAGGGTCTCGCGGAGACCCAGTACTTC. This gives the protein CASSFQGLAETQYF.

This chain joins TRBV10-2 and TRBJ1-6, with a weak D call TRBD1 (5 bases). The CDR3 length is 13 residues. The germline V and J ends were trimmed by 6 bases and 5 bases, with 8 bases remaining between them. Germline CDR1 and CDR2: WSHSY and SAAADI. CDR3 sequence reads: CASRRGNNSPLHF. The DNA of the CDR3 is TGCGCCAGCAGAAGGGGTAATAATTCACCCCTCCACTTT.

This chain joins TRBV5-1 and TRBJ1-6; 9 positions match TRBD1. There are 17 residues in the CDR3. V gave up 0 bases and J gave up 9 bases; unmatched junction bases: 10. Germline V gives CDR1 SGHRS, CDR2 YFSETQ. The CDR3 DNA sequence: TGCGCCAGCAGCTTGGCGACAGGGGGTTTTATCGGTTCACCCCTCCACTTT. This translates into CASSLATGGFIGSPLHF.

CDR3 protein: CASRAGTGIYNSPLHF. In DNA form, the CDR3 reads TGTGCCAGCAGGGCCGGGACAGGGATCTATAATTCACCCCTCCACTTT. The rearrangement uses TRBV27 and TRBJ1-6; TRBD1 matches 9 bases. CDR1 is MNHEY, CDR2 SMNVEV, per germline (reference sequence). The CDR3 spans 16 residues. With V trimmed by 6 bases and J by 3 bases, 6 bases remained unmatched.

This chain uses TRBV7-9 with TRBJ2-2; possible D gene TRBD2, 5 bases. CDR1 is SEHNR and CDR2 is FQNEAQ in the germline V gene (reference sequence). There are 15 residues in the CDR3. Trimming took 5 bases from V and 1 from J, leaving 11 bases between them. CDR3 nucleotides: TGTGCCAGCAGCGGCTACCGGGAGAACACCGGGGAGCTGTTTTTT. This encodes CASSGYRENTGELFF.

The rearrangement links TRBV29-1 to TRBJ2-7; TRBD1 aligns across 8 bases. The CDR3 loop spans 12 amino acids. In germline, CDR1 is SQVTM, CDR2 ANQGSEA. V was pared by 7 bases and J by 5 bases, with 7 bases of the junction left unmatched. The CDR3 coding sequence is TGCAGCGCCCAGGACAGGGCAAACGAGCAGTACTTC. The encoded protein is CSAQDRANEQYF.

The J gene is TRBJ2-2, the V gene TRBV7-9; a weak D match, TRBD1 (6 bases). There are 16 residues in the CDR3. CDR1 and CDR2 from the germline V gene are SEHNR and FQNEAQ (reference sequence). V was clipped by 1 base and J by 4 bases, with 13 bases between them. The DNA for the CDR3 is TGTGCCAGCAGCTTAGATTTGGGGACACCCACCGGGGAGCTGTTTTTT. Encoded protein: CASSLDLGTPTGELFF.

This clone was recorded a few times. The rearrangement uses TRBV19 and TRBJ1-6, with D tentatively TRBD1 (5 bases). Per the germline V gene, CDR1 is LNHDA and CDR2 is SQIVND (reference sequence). The CDR3 sequence is 16 residues long. V shed 6 bases and J shed 1 base, with 13 bases lying between them. Written as DNA, the CDR3 is TGTGCCAGTAGCCAGGGAATAAGGTCCTATAATTCACCCCTCCACTTT. It specifies CASSQGIRSYNSPLHF.

The chain recombines TRBV28 with TRBJ1-5; TRBD1 might be the D (6 bases). Deletions cut 5 bases from V and 4 bases from J, with 15 bases between. The CDR3 length is 15 residues. Germline CDR1 reads MDHEN; CDR2 reads SYDVKM. The CDR3 is CASSPGDMVNQPQHF. Written as DNA, the CDR3 is TGTGCCAGCAGTCCCGGGGACATGGTAAATCAGCCCCAGCATTTT.

V gene TRBV5-3 combines with J gene TRBJ1-1; possibly TRBD1 for D (6 bases). TRBV5-3 carries the ORF label, with uncertain function. The CDR3 is made up of 14 amino acids. Trimming pared 0 bases from V and 0 bases from J, leaving 6 bases between. CDR3 nucleotides: TGTGCCAGAAGCTTGGACAGGGTGAACACTGAAGCTTTCTTT. It is translated as CARSLDRVNTEAFF.